The subject of this entry is one T cell receptor beta chain. This entry is derived from a study of tumor and adjacent non-tumor tissue in lung cancer. Overall study: The cohort had about a dozen adenocarcinoma, 2 squamous cell and 1 small cell patients.

The template was RNA from unsorted bulk tissue. This CDR3 spans 13 amino acids. The germline gives CDR1 MRHNA, CDR2 SNTAGT. V lost 2 bases and J lost 15, with 17 bases in between. A modified ARM-PCR protocol with three rounds of nested PCR amplified TCRbeta. In TCRdb, the multiplex PCR reads were re-called with MiXCR into one record per CDR3 protein. The sample lists 220,000 or so distinct CDR3 sequences, 71% seen once, with about 23% in the top ten. V and J are TRBV6-4 and TRBJ2-1; perhaps TRBD2 as D (6 bases). The specimen was lung tumor tissue. The TCR comes from a man aged 60 to 75 with non-small cell lung cancer. CDR3 loop: CASSDGPEGVAFF. The CDR3 nucleotides are TGTGCCAGCAGTGACGGTCCGGAGGGAGTGGCGTTCTTC.